The sequence of this TCR beta chain was determined in a study of early T cells in non-severe SARS-CoV-2 infection. As for the study in general: Whole-blood bulk RNA, unsorted, was sequenced, and chains were unpaired.

Individual cDNA molecules were tagged with unique molecular identifiers. TCRdb reprocessed the 5' RACE reads with MiXCR, giving one entry per CDR3 protein. The sample lists about 72,000 distinct CDR3 sequences, around 10% seen once, with around 7.3% in the top ten. The CDR3 is made up of 14 amino acids. The V and J ends lost 0 bases and 4 bases respectively, with 7 bases between them. Germline lookup yields CDR1 SGHRS and CDR2 YFSETQ. Regarding the study as a whole: The matching step, a VDJdb search, favored anti-spike CD8 responses and missed private and CD4 specificities.

Note on this clonotype: Its antigen is undetermined.

The chain joins TRBV5-1 to TRBJ2-2, with D unclear. The specimen was whole blood, collected at baseline. This receptor was identified in an adult who was a healthcare worker with PCR-confirmed SARS-CoV-2 infection or an uninfected control (not recorded which). DNA of the CDR3: TGCGCCAGCAGCTTGGGCGCGTCCACCGGGGAGCTGTTTTTT. Protein product: CASSLGASTGELFF.